The clone carrying this T cell receptor beta chain was counted ten times or more. TCRdb called the RT-PCR reads again in MiXCR, with one record for every CDR3 protein. The data show approximately 490,000 distinct CDR3 sequences, around 7.9% seen once. This sample is part of a study of response to subunit inactivated influenza vaccine. CDR3 size: 12 residues. The V gene lost 4 bases and the J gene lost 7 bases, with 11 bases spanning the gap. The germline V gene has CDR1 SGHRS and CDR2 YFSETQ. The genes are TRBV5-1 and TRBJ1-2, with D hard to call. This receptor was identified in a man aged 45-69 years who received an inactivated influenza vaccine. The sequencing here drew on PBMCs from blood, taken 23 to 25 months after vaccination. The CDR3 coding sequence is TGCGCCAGCAGCCCAAATGAAAGTGGCTACACCTTC. As protein: CASSPNESGYTF.